Each of the 23 T cell receptor beta chains below was sequenced from the same sample in a study of technical replicates of blood from a few donors. Measured with immunoSEQ multiplex PCR; TCRdb has only the in-frame clones, and not every one. The sample consists of over 65,000 clones, 95% to 97% of them appearing once. The sample taken for sequencing was T cells isolated from PBMCs. Receptor source: a human donor in good health.

This clone appeared once. The chain combines TRBV9 with TRBJ1-2, with D possibly being TRBD1 (5 bases). The germline CDR1 and CDR2 sequences are SGDLS and YYNGEE. Trimming removed 0 bases from V and 8 bases from J, with 11 bases in between. The CDR3 runs to 13 residues. The CDR3 DNA is TGTGCCAGCAGCGTAGAGGCAGGGAAGGGCTACACCTTC. This gives the protein CASSVEAGKGYTF.

The J gene is TRBJ1-1, the V gene TRBV6-1; 7 nucleotides align to TRBD1. V gave up 5 bases and J gave up 3 bases; unmatched junction bases: 3. There are 13 residues in the CDR3. CDR1 MNHNS and CDR2 SASEGT come from the germline V gene. The CDR3 DNA reads as TGTGCCAGCAGTACCACAGGGGACACTGAAGCTTTCTTT. Translating gives CASSTTGDTEAFF.

The chain has TRBV28 and TRBJ1-5; D uncertain. The CDR3 is 14 amino acids. Trimming removed 5 bases at V and 0 bases at J, with 8 bases between. The germline V gene has CDR1 MDHEN and CDR2 SYDVKM. This CDR3 reads CASSGGNSNQPQHF. The CDR3 nucleotides read TGTGCCAGCAGTGGAGGGAATAGCAATCAGCCCCAGCATTTT.

This clone occurred once. The J gene is TRBJ1-3, the V gene TRBV5-4, with D possibly TRBD1 on 5 matching bases. This CDR3 is 14 amino acids long. Trimming took 5 bases from V and 1 from J, leaving 10 bases between them. Germline values: CDR1 SGHNT, CDR2 YYREEE (reference sequence). The CDR3 spells CASSNRSSGNTIYF. The CDR3 nucleotides are TGTGCCAGCAGTAACAGGAGTTCTGGAAACACCATATATTTT.

The chain is built from TRBV18 and TRBJ2-4, with TRBD2 matching 7 bases. CDR1 and CDR2 (germline): KGHSH, LQKENI. J lost 2 bases, V lost 3 bases, and 7 bases had no gene match. The CDR3 consists of 16 residues. The CDR3: CASSPPSGLTKNIQYF. The CDR3 DNA reads TGTGCCAGCTCACCCCCTAGCGGCTTGACCAAAAACATTCAGTACTTC.

This chain connects TRBV4-1 to TRBJ1-6; TRBD1 matches 7 bases. Germline loops: CDR1 MGHRA, CDR2 YSYEKL. Trimming cost V 1 base and J 0 bases; bases outside gene matches: 6. There are 18 residues in the CDR3. The CDR3 DNA is TGCGCCAGCAGCCAAGCTCTACAGGGGAGCTCCTATAATTCACCCCTCCACTTT. Translating gives CASSQALQGSSYNSPLHF.

The chain is built from TRBV28 and TRBJ2-7, with D possibly TRBD2 on 5 matching bases. Germline lookup yields CDR1 MDHEN and CDR2 SYDVKM. The CDR3 totals 14 residues. Trimming left V 5 bases short and J 0 bases short, with 11 bases between. In DNA form, the CDR3 reads TGTGCCAGCAGTCTCTACCGGGACTCCTACGAGCAGTACTTC. Translated: CASSLYRDSYEQYF.

V and J are TRBV25-1 and TRBJ2-5; D gene unclear. V lost 6 bases, J lost 1 base, and 9 bases lay in between. CDR1 MGHDK and CDR2 SYGVNS come from the germline V gene. This CDR3 has 13 amino acids. The chain's CDR3 is CASRSWAQETQYF. CDR3 bases: TGTGCCAGCAGAAGCTGGGCCCAAGAGACCCAGTACTTC.

The V gene is TRBV30, the J gene TRBJ1-4; D is uncertain. CDR1 GTSNPN and CDR2 SVGIG come from the germline V gene (reference sequence). The CDR3 is made up of 13 amino acids. Trimming removed 6 bases from V and 4 bases from J, with 12 bases in between. DNA for the CDR3: TGTGCCTGCCCGCGGGCAGTTAATGAAAAACTGTTTTTT. Amino acids: CACPRAVNEKLFF.

V and J are TRBV9 and TRBJ2-1; 10 bases fit TRBD2. This CDR3 comprises 17 residues. Germline values: CDR1 SGDLS, CDR2 YYNGEE. The ends lost 0 bases at V and 5 bases at J; junction bases unmatched: 8. CDR3 in DNA: TGTGCCAGCAGCGTAGCGAGCGGGAGGGCGTTCCACAATGAGCAGTTCTTC. This translates into CASSVASGRAFHNEQFF.

Here the CDR3 reads CASSLGGTGKAFF. CDR3 nucleotides: TGTGCCAGCAGCTTGGGGGGGACAGGGAAAGCTTTCTTT. The rearrangement links TRBV5-4 to TRBJ1-1, with 9 bases that match TRBD1. Germline lookup yields CDR1 SGHNT and CDR2 YYREEE (reference sequence). V lost 0 bases, J lost 9 bases, and 3 bases stayed unmatched. This CDR3 spans 13 amino acids.

The chain recombines TRBV5-6 with TRBJ1-1, with 7 bases aligning to TRBD1. The CDR3 runs to 13 residues. V was clipped by 0 bases and J by 8 bases; unmatched bases: 4. CDR1 is SGHDT, CDR2 YYEEEE, per germline. The CDR3 sequence: CASSLGGDREAFF. CDR3 nucleotides: TGTGCCAGCAGCTTGGGGGGGGACAGAGAAGCTTTCTTT.

This chain uses TRBV7-2 with TRBJ2-7; no reliable D call. V lost 2 bases and J lost 1, with 9 bases in between. This CDR3 has 14 residues. CDR1 and CDR2 from the germline V gene are SGHTA and FQGNSA. The CDR3 here is CASSLPVRSYEQYF. In DNA form, the CDR3 reads TGTGCCAGCAGCTTACCAGTGCGGTCCTACGAGCAGTACTTC.

The rearrangement joins TRBV6-5 to TRBJ2-5; perhaps TRBD2 as D (6 bases). This CDR3 region has 16 residues. Trimming pared 4 bases from V and 3 bases from J, leaving 18 bases between. Germline V CDR1 and CDR2: MNHEY, SVGAGI. CDR3 amino acids: CASSLFFLANEETQYF. CDR3 sequence (DNA): TGTGCCAGCAGTTTATTTTTTCTAGCGAACGAAGAGACCCAGTACTTC.

This chain links TRBV10-2 with TRBJ1-1, with D maybe TRBD1 (5 bases). This CDR3 contains 15 residues. Germline CDR1 is WSHSY and CDR2 is SAAADI. The ends were cut back, 0 bases at V and 4 bases at J, with 12 bases in the middle. This chain's CDR3 is CASSESIGATTEAFF. The CDR3 DNA reads as TGCGCCAGCAGTGAGTCGATAGGGGCGACCACTGAAGCTTTCTTT.

This chain uses TRBV4-1 with TRBJ1-1; perhaps TRBD1 as D (6 bases). V dropped 5 bases and J dropped 0 bases, with 10 bases sitting between them. Germline values: CDR1 MGHRA, CDR2 YSYEKL. The CDR3 has 14 amino acids. Here the CDR3 DNA reads TGCGCCAGCAGCGGTACAGGGCTGAACACTGAAGCTTTCTTT. Its protein is CASSGTGLNTEAFF.

J is TRBJ2-1 and V is TRBV2; 8 bases map to TRBD1. The V gene's germline CDR1 is SNHLY and CDR2 FYNNEI. This CDR3 is 16 amino acids long. V shed 6 bases and J 2 bases; nucleotides not matched to a gene: 9. The CDR3 here is CASRDAGTGAYNEQFF. The CDR3 DNA reads TGTGCCAGCAGAGACGCCGGGACAGGCGCCTACAATGAGCAGTTCTTC.

The rearrangement joins TRBV4-1 to TRBJ1-1; no clear D. The germline V gene encodes CDR1 MGHRA and CDR2 YSYEKL. There are 21 residues in the CDR3. V was pared by 0 bases and J by 4 bases, with 30 bases between. The CDR3 DNA is TGCGCCAGCAGCCAAGATAATAGATTCGGTACAGCCTTTCTTCGGGGCACTGAAGCTTTCTTT. It codes for CASSQDNRFGTAFLRGTEAFF.

The chain combines TRBV4-1 with TRBJ1-4; no definite D call. The germline gives CDR1 MGHRA, CDR2 YSYEKL. V shed 3 bases and J shed 9 bases, with 14 bases lying between them. The CDR3 contains 14 residues. The CDR3 here is CASSHIIREKKLFF. CDR3 DNA sequence: TGCGCCAGCAGCCACATAATTAGGGAGAAAAAACTGTTTTTT.

V and J are TRBV18 and TRBJ2-7; 7 nucleotides align to TRBD2. The CDR3 loop spans 13 amino acids. The germline gives CDR1 KGHSH, CDR2 LQKENI. J gave up 7 bases and V 2 bases, and 5 bases lay outside the gene matches. CDR3 nucleotide sequence: TGTGCCAGCTCACCAGGACTAGTGGGGGAGCAGTACTTC. Translation: CASSPGLVGEQYF.

This clone was recorded once. This chain joins TRBV4-2 and TRBJ2-7; TRBD1 aligns across 10 bases. The CDR3 length is 16 residues. V was pared by 4 bases and J by 7 bases, with 13 bases of the junction left unmatched. Germline V lookup: CDR1 LGHNA, CDR2 YNFKEQ. DNA for the CDR3: TGTGCCAGCAGCCGGCCCCTGGGACAGGGGTTTAGGGAGCAGTACTTC. It yields the protein CASSRPLGQGFREQYF.

CDR3 bases: TGTGCCAGCAGTTTCCTCGGGACTAATGTTGACGAGCAGTACTTC. Protein: CASSFLGTNVDEQYF. The rearrangement joins TRBV28 to TRBJ2-7, with 7 bases identical to TRBD2. From germline, CDR1 is MDHEN and CDR2 SYDVKM. This CDR3 comprises 15 residues. The ends lost 3 bases at V and 5 bases at J; junction bases unmatched: 10.

V is TRBV30 and J is TRBJ1-3, with D tentatively TRBD1 (6 bases). The CDR3 has 15 amino acids. V lost 2 bases and J 1 base, leaving 12 bases between the germline ends. Germline values: CDR1 GTSNPN, CDR2 SVGIG (reference sequence). CDR3 sequence: CAWSFRGASGNTIYF. The DNA of the CDR3 is TGTGCCTGGAGTTTCAGGGGCGCGTCTGGAAACACCATATATTTT.